Described below is a single T cell receptor beta chain sequence and its context. This specimen comes from a study of cytomegalovirus exposure and HLA in healthy donors. Primers: 60 Vbeta forward and 13 Jbeta reverse. The table came from immunoSEQ multiplex PCR; TCRdb's copy has only in-frame clones and leaves some out. The repertoire includes 95,000 or so clones, roughly 79% of them detected once, and around 5.3% sits in the top ten. The CDR3 runs 14 residues. Trimming cost V 2 bases and J 8 bases, with 15 bases left between them. Germline loops: CDR1 MNHEY, CDR2 SMNVEV (reference sequence). V and J are TRBV27 and TRBJ1-1; TRBD1 might be the D (5 bases). The origin of this receptor is a woman aged 40 to 50 in good health and CMV-seronegative. Sequenced material: PBMCs. CDR3 protein: CASSLGPGGEEAFF. DNA of the CDR3: TGTGCCAGCAGTTTAGGTCCGGGGGGGGAAGAAGCTTTCTTT.